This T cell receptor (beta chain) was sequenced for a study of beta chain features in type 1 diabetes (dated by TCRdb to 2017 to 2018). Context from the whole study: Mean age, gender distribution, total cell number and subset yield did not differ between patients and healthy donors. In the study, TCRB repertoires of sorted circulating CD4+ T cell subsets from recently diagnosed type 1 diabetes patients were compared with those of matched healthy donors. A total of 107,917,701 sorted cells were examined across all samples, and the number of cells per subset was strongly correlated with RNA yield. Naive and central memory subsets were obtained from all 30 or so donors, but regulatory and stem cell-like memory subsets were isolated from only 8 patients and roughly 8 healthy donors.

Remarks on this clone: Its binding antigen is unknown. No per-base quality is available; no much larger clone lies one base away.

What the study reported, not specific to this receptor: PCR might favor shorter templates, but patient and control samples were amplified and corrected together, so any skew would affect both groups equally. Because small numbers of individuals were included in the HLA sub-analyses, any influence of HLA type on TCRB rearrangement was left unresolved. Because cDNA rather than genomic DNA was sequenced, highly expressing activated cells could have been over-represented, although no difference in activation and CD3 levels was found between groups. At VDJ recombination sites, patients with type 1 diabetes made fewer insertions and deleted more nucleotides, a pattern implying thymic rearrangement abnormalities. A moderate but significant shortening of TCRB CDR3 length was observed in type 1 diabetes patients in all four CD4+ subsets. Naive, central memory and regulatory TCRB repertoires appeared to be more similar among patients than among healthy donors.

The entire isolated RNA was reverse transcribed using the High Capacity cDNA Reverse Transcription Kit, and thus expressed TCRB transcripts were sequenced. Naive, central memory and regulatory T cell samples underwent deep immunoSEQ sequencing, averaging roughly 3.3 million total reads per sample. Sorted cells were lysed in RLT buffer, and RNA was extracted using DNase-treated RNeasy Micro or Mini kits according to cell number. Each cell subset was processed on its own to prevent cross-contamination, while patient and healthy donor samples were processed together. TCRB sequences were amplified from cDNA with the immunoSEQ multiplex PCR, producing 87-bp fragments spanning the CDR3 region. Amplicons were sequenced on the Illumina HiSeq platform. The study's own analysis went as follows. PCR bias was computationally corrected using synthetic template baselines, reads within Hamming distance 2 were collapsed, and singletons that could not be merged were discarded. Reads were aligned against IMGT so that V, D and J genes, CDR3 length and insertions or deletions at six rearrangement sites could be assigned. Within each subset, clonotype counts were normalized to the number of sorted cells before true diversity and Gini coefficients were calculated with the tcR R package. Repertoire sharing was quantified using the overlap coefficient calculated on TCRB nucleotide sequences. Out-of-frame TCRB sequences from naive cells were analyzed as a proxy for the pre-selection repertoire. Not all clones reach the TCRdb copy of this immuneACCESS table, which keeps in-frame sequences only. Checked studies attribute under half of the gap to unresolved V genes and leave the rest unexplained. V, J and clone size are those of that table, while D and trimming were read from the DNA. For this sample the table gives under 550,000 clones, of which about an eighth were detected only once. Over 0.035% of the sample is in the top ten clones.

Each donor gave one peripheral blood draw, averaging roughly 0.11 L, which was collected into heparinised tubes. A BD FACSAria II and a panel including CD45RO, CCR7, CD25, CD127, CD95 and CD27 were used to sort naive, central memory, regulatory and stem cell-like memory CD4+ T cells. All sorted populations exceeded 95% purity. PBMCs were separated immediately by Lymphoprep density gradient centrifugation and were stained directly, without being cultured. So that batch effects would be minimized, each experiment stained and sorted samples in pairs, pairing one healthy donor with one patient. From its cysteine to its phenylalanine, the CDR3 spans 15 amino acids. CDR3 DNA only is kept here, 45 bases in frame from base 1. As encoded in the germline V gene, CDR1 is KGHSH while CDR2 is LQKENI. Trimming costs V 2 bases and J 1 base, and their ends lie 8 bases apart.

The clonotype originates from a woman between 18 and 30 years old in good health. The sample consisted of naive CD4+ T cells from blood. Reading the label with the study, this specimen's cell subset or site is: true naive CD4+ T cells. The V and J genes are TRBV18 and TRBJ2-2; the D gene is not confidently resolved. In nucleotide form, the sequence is TGTGCCAGCTCACCAGGGGTACAGAACACCGGGGAGCTGTTTTTT. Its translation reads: CASSPGVQNTGELFF. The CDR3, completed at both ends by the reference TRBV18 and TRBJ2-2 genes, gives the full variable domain NAGVMQNPRHLVRRRGQEARLRCSPMKGHSHVYWYRQLPEEGLKFMVYLQKENIIDESGMPKERFSAEFPKEGPSILRIQQVVRGDSAAYFCASSPGVQNTGELFFGEGSRLTVL.